Listed below are T cell receptor beta chains from one sample, sequenced in a study of OX40 agonist ivuxolimab in advanced cancers. Measured with immunoSEQ multiplex PCR; TCRdb has only the in-frame clones, and not every one. The table records 39,000 or so clones, approximately 87% of them present only once. The sequences come from CD4+ or CD8+ T cells sorted from blood, collected in a trial of the OX40 agonist ivuxolimab. The receptor set was obtained from an adult with an advanced solid tumor such as melanoma, head and neck, liver or kidney cancer. Each CDR3 is given with its conserved first and last residue. The order of the fields is J gene, V gene, CDR3 length, clone size, D gene, CDR3 protein, CDR3 DNA. D genes are given only for firm matches. The size field is filled for only some rows; it gives once, few, many or a size class.

TRBJ2-7 | TRBV7-9 | 14 | . | TRBD2 | CASSLVGGSYEQYF | TGTGCCAGCAGCCTAGTCGGGGGGTCCTACGAGCAGTACTTC
TRBJ2-7 | TRBV4-3 | 15 | . | . | CASSQGWGRIYEQYF | TGCGCCAGCAGTCAAGGATGGGGCCGGATTTACGAGCAGTACTTC
TRBJ1-1 | TRBV4-1 | 16 | once | . | CASSRIFGTQNTEAFF | TGCGCCAGCAGCCGAATTTTCGGGACACAGAACACTGAAGCTTTCTTT
TRBJ2-3 | TRBV5-6 | 14 | . | TRBD2 | CASSLIGEGDTQYF | TGTGCCAGCAGCTTAATAGGGGAGGGAGATACGCAGTATTTT
TRBJ2-7 | TRBV6-6 | 15 | . | TRBD2 | CASSRGGGLSYEQYF | TGTGCCAGCAGCCGCGGGGGAGGGCTCTCCTACGAGCAGTACTTC
TRBJ2-6 | TRBV4-1 | 19 | once | TRBD1 | CASSQVGGQGVPGANVLTF | TGCGCCAGCAGCCAAGTAGGGGGACAGGGTGTCCCTGGGGCCAACGTCCTGACTTTC
TRBJ2-3 | TRBV29-1 | 13 | . | . | CSVEPGTTDTQYF | TGCAGCGTTGAGCCTGGAACCACAGATACGCAGTATTTT
TRBJ1-1 | TRBV25-1 | 14 | . | . | CASSDWAGNTEAFF | TGTGCCAGCAGTGACTGGGCAGGTAACACTGAAGCTTTCTTT
TRBJ1-2 | TRBV29-1 | 14 | . | . | CSVEGAGEDYGYTF | TGCAGCGTTGAAGGGGCAGGGGAGGACTATGGCTACACCTTC
TRBJ2-7 | TRBV27 | 14 | once | . | CASSSYGNSGEQYF | TGTGCCAGCAGTTCCTATGGAAACTCGGGGGAGCAGTACTTC
TRBJ1-2 | TRBV28 | 12 | once | . | CASSQGTYGYTF | TGTGCCAGCAGCCAGGGGACCTATGGCTACACCTTC
TRBJ2-1 | TRBV19 | 14 | . | . | CASSDDRSYNEQFF | TGTGCCAGTAGTGATGACAGGTCGTACAATGAGCAGTTCTTC
TRBJ2-7 | TRBV11-2 | 15 | . | . | CASSLERDGSYEQYF | TGTGCCAGCAGCTTAGAGCGCGACGGCTCCTACGAGCAGTACTTC
TRBJ2-1 | TRBV28 | 16 | . | TRBD1 | CASSSDGTGGSNEQFF | TGTGCCAGCAGTTCAGATGGGACAGGGGGCTCTAATGAGCAGTTCTTC
TRBJ1-2 | TRBV7-8 | 13 | once | . | CASSLIQDSFYTF | TGTGCCAGCAGCTTAATCCAGGATTCGTTCTACACCTTC
TRBJ2-5 | TRBV11-2 | 15 | . | . | CASSLARLPGETQYF | TGTGCCAGCAGCTTAGCCAGACTACCTGGAGAGACCCAGTACTTC
TRBJ2-3 | TRBV21-1 | 15 | . | . | CASSRREGATDTQYF | TGTGCCAGCAGTCGCCGGGAGGGGGCAACAGATACGCAGTATTTT
TRBJ2-3 | TRBV2 | 13 | . | . | CASSEEPGDTQYF | TGTGCCAGCAGTGAAGAACCTGGAGATACGCAGTATTTT
TRBJ2-1 | TRBV6-5 | 12 | . | . | CASRPPLREEFF | TGTGCCAGCAGACCTCCCTTGAGGGAGGAGTTCTTC
TRBJ2-5 | TRBV18 | 14 | . | . | CASSPRQTQETQYF | TGTGCCAGCTCACCACGACAGACCCAAGAGACCCAGTACTTC
TRBJ2-7 | TRBV10-3 | 15 | . | . | CAISESEGVVYEQYF | TGTGCCATCAGTGAGTCTGAGGGGGTCGTCTACGAGCAGTACTTC
TRBJ1-2 | TRBV2 | 12 | . | . | CASIRGARGYTF | TGTGCCAGCATCCGGGGCGCCCGGGGCTACACCTTC
TRBJ2-1 | TRBV6-1 | 14 | . | . | CASTPNERVGEQFF | TGTGCCAGCACCCCAAATGAAAGGGTGGGTGAGCAGTTCTTC
TRBJ1-6 | TRBV30 | 14 | . | . | CAWSEAHYNSPLHF | TGTGCCTGGAGTGAGGCTCACTATAATTCACCCCTCCACTTT
TRBJ1-1 | TRBV7-9 | 15 | once | TRBD1 | CASSFNRGSNTEAFF | TGTGCCAGCAGCTTTAACAGGGGCTCGAACACTGAAGCTTTCTTT
TRBJ2-3 | TRBV5-6 | 13 | . | TRBD1 | CASSYPGQGAQYF | TGTGCCAGCAGCTACCCAGGACAGGGCGCGCAGTATTTT
TRBJ2-5 | TRBV29-1 | 12 | . | . | CSLRASSETQYF | TGCAGCCTGAGGGCCTCATCGGAGACCCAGTACTTC
TRBJ2-5 | TRBV27 | 13 | . | . | CASSWGEQETQYF | TGTGCCAGCAGCTGGGGGGAGCAAGAGACCCAGTACTTC
TRBJ1-6 | TRBV27 | 17 | . | . | CASSERQPSSYNSPLHF | TGTGCCAGCAGTGAAAGACAGCCGAGCTCCTATAATTCACCCCTCCACTTT
TRBJ2-6 | TRBV21-1 | 16 | . | . | CASSKGSRSGANVLTF | TGTGCCAGCAGCAAAGGAAGCAGATCTGGGGCCAACGTCCTGACTTTC
TRBJ2-7 | TRBV28 | 14 | . | TRBD2 | CASRAGGPLYEQYF | TGTGCCAGCAGGGCGGGAGGGCCTTTATACGAGCAGTACTTC
TRBJ1-2 | TRBV6-5 | 16 | . | TRBD1 | CASSYEGTGGLGGYTF | TGTGCCAGCAGTTACGAGGGGACAGGGGGCCTGGGTGGCTACACCTTC
TRBJ1-5 | TRBV29-1 | 13 | . | TRBD1 | CSVQGAYNQPQHF | TGCAGCGTTCAGGGGGCCTACAATCAGCCCCAGCATTTT
TRBJ1-3 | TRBV19 | 13 | . | TRBD1 | CASGQGAGNTIYF | TGTGCCAGCGGACAGGGAGCGGGAAACACCATATATTTT
TRBJ2-5 | TRBV5-1 | 11 | . | . | CASSSSGRAYF | TGCGCCAGCAGCTCGAGCGGGCGAGCGTACTTC
TRBJ2-5 | TRBV7-9 | 13 | . | . | CASTSRLQETQYF | TGTGCCAGCACCTCGAGGCTCCAAGAGACCCAGTACTTC